The 28 T cell receptor beta chains listed next were all sequenced from one sample in a study of shared clonotypes between healthy human individuals (dated by TCRdb to 2020 to 2021). Library preparation was by the immunoSEQ multiplex PCR assay. TCRdb retrieved this table from immuneACCESS and kept in-frame rearrangements only. Not all clones are present; in checked studies, unresolved V genes account for under half, and no reason is known for the remainder. Recorded for this sample are about 340,000 clones; over 70% of them occurred a single time. The top ten hold under 11% of the sample. Sequencing was carried out using memory CD4+ T cells sorted from blood. The sample's cell subset or site label is to be understood as: CD45RA-negative fraction. The receptor set was obtained from a man aged 25 to 45 in good health.

The chain uses TRBV27 and TRBJ2-3; no reliable D call. The CDR3 contains 14 residues. Deletions cut 5 bases from V and 7 bases from J, with 16 bases between. From germline, CDR1 is MNHEY and CDR2 SMNVEV (reference sequence). CDR3 sequence (DNA): TGTGCCAGCAGTCCTAGGATCCGTGGACATACGCAGTATTTT. Translating gives CASSPRIRGHTQYF.

This rearrangement joins TRBV27 to TRBJ2-7; 9 nucleotides align to TRBD1. The CDR3 is 14 amino acids. J was trimmed by 4 bases and V by 3 bases; bases with no gene match: 4. In germline, CDR1 is MNHEY, CDR2 SMNVEV (reference sequence). The CDR3 DNA sequence: TGTGCCAGCAGTTTTTGGGACAGGGTTTACGAGCAGTACTTC. It codes for CASSFWDRVYEQYF.

This clone was detected a few times. The V and J genes are TRBV28 and TRBJ1-5; possibly TRBD1 for D (5 bases). V lost 10 bases to trimming and J lost 2 bases, with 15 bases between them. CDR3 length: 14 residues. The germline CDR1 and CDR2 sequences are MDHEN and SYDVKM. DNA of the CDR3: TGTGCCACATCAAGGGACGGTGGCAATCAGCCCCAGCATTTT. Its translation: CATSRDGGNQPQHF.

This chain connects TRBV11-3 to TRBJ1-5; D is uncertain. The CDR3 runs to 18 residues. V was clipped by 2 bases and J by 7 bases, with 24 bases between them. The germline gives CDR1 SGHNT, CDR2 YENEEA. The CDR3 sequence is CASSLPRPESVRSQPQHF. CDR3 nucleotides: TGTGCCAGCAGCTTACCCCGACCTGAATCGGTAAGGAGCCAGCCCCAGCATTTT.

This rearrangement joins TRBV28 to TRBJ2-2; maybe TRBD1 (6 bases). V was cut by 7 bases and J by 7 bases, with 13 bases left in between. Germline CDR1 and CDR2: MDHEN and SYDVKM. The CDR3 covers 13 residues. The CDR3 sequence: CASTYRALGELFF. The CDR3 region has the DNA TGTGCCAGCACTTACAGGGCCCTCGGGGAGCTGTTTTTT.

This clone has only a few counts. This sequence joins TRBV4-2 and TRBJ2-7; TRBD1 might be the D (5 bases). This CDR3 is 16 amino acids long. V shed 0 bases and J shed 1 base, with 13 bases lying between them. In germline, CDR1 is LGHNA, CDR2 YNFKEQ. CDR3 residues: CASSQERQGFSYEQYF. CDR3 DNA sequence: TGTGCCAGCAGCCAAGAAAGGCAGGGATTTTCCTACGAGCAGTACTTC.

J is TRBJ2-1 and V is TRBV27; 9 positions match TRBD2. CDR1 is MNHEY and CDR2 is SMNVEV in the germline V gene (reference sequence). The CDR3 spans 15 residues. With 3 bases clipped from V and 9 bases from J, the junction kept 9 bases outside the gene matches. Here the CDR3 DNA reads TGTGCCAGCAGTTTTGCGCTAGCGGGGATAGGTGAGCAGTTCTTC. It specifies CASSFALAGIGEQFF.

This clone was picked up a small number of times. The chain carries TRBV6-1 and TRBJ2-7; TRBD1 matches 7 bases. The CDR3 spans 14 residues. Trimming at V came to 6 bases and at J to 1 base, leaving 6 bases not matched to a gene. Germline CDR1 and CDR2: MNHNS and SASEGT. CDR3 loop: CASSERTGSYEQYF. Here the CDR3 DNA reads TGTGCCAGCAGCGAAAGGACAGGTTCCTACGAGCAGTACTTC.

The chain has TRBV18 and TRBJ2-7, with 7 nucleotides matching TRBD1. Germline V CDR1 and CDR2: KGHSH, LQKENI. This CDR3 is built from 14 residues. J lost 8 bases, V lost 6 bases, and 13 bases had no gene match. As DNA, the CDR3 is TGTGCCAGCTCGTCCAAGGGACAGTCTGTGAAGCAGTACTTC. This encodes CASSSKGQSVKQYF.

The rearrangement uses TRBV2 and TRBJ2-5; 7 bases fit TRBD1. V shed 4 bases, J shed 4 bases, and the junction held 6 bases outside the gene matches. CDR3 size: 14 residues. Germline lookup yields CDR1 SNHLY and CDR2 FYNNEI. This CDR3 reads CASSGDRIRETQYF. The CDR3 DNA follows: TGTGCCAGCAGTGGGGACAGAATACGAGAGACCCAGTACTTC.

The genes are TRBV28 and TRBJ1-4, with 8 bases matching TRBD1. The CDR3 contains 15 residues. CDR1 and CDR2 (germline): MDHEN, SYDVKM. Trimming took 4 bases from V and 8 from J; bases not matched to a gene: 9. CDR3 DNA sequence: TGTGCCAGCAGTTCGACCGGGACAGGCGGCGAAAAACTGTTTTTT. It codes for CASSSTGTGGEKLFF. Full variable domain (remainder filled in from reference TRBV28 and TRBJ1-4): DVKVTQSSRYLVKRTGEKVFLECVQDMDHENMFWYRQDPGLGLRLIYFSYDVKMKEKGDIPEGYSVSREKKERFSLILESASTNQTSMYLCASSSTGTGGEKLFFGSGTQLSVL.

This chain uses TRBV7-8 with TRBJ2-6; D call uncertain. The CDR3 extends over 15 amino acids. In germline, CDR1 is SGHVS, CDR2 FQNEAQ. The germline V and J ends were trimmed by 5 bases and 0 bases, with 8 bases remaining between them. Written as DNA, the CDR3 is TGTGCCAGCAGCCCCGTGCTCTCTGGGGCCAACGTCCTGACTTTC. It codes for CASSPVLSGANVLTF.

The chain recombines TRBV11-3 with TRBJ1-1; a possible D gene is TRBD1 (5 bases). V was trimmed by 1 base and J by 6 bases, leaving 15 bases between them. Looked up from germline, CDR1 is SGHNT and CDR2 is YENEEA. The CDR3 totals 15 residues. The DNA of the CDR3 is TGTGCCAGCAGCTTAGGTCATACTGGGGCAGCTGAAGCTTTCTTT. It specifies CASSLGHTGAAEAFF.

The V call is TRBV5-4, the J call TRBJ2-7; TRBD2 might be the D (5 bases). The CDR3 runs to 14 residues. Trimming shortened V by 2 bases and J by 3 bases, and 12 bases separated the two germline ends. CDR1 is SGHNT, CDR2 YYREEE, per germline (reference sequence). CDR3 nucleotide sequence: TGTGCCAGCAGCTTTGAACCCGGGAACTACGAGCAGTACTTC. Protein sequence: CASSFEPGNYEQYF.

This sequence joins TRBV7-9 and TRBJ2-2, with D hard to call. The CDR3 is 14 residues long. The V end was cut by 1 base, the J end by 6 bases, with 9 bases between. Germline values: CDR1 SEHNR, CDR2 FQNEAQ (reference sequence). The DNA for the CDR3 is TGTGCCAGCAGCTTAGGCCTCTCATCCGGGGAGCTGTTTTTT. This codes for CASSLGLSSGELFF.

The chain carries TRBV13 and TRBJ2-1, with D hard to call. CDR1 is PRHDT, CDR2 FYEKMQ, per germline (reference sequence). The length of the CDR3 is 13 residues. The V and J ends lost 3 bases and 8 bases respectively, with 11 bases between them. CDR3 amino acids: CASSFTMVDEQFF. For the CDR3, the DNA is TGTGCCAGCAGCTTCACGATGGTGGATGAGCAGTTCTTC.

This clone has just a few counts. The genes are TRBV7-2 and TRBJ2-3; the D gene is possibly TRBD2 (6 bases). Germline V CDR1 and CDR2: SGHTA, FQGNSA. Trimming left V 2 bases short and J 4 bases short, with 7 bases between. CDR3 length: 13 amino acids. The CDR3 loop is CASSLSGSDTQYF. The CDR3 coding sequence is TGTGCCAGCAGCTTAAGCGGGTCAGATACGCAGTATTTT.

This clone was counted between two and nine times. V and J are TRBV4-2 and TRBJ1-5, with D uncertain. The CDR3 spans 17 residues. V lost 0 bases and J lost 1, with 13 bases in between. Germline CDR1 and CDR2: LGHNA and YNFKEQ. CDR3 residues: CASSQDPHIISNQPQHF. The CDR3 DNA follows: TGTGCCAGCAGCCAAGATCCCCACATAATCAGCAATCAGCCCCAGCATTTT.

Concerning this clone itself: Other DNA sequences in this sample translate to the same CDR3. The chain is built from TRBV5-1 and TRBJ1-1; D perhaps matches TRBD1 (5 bases). The CDR3 runs to 14 residues. Germline loops: CDR1 SGHRS, CDR2 YFSETQ. Trimming took off 0 bases at V and 4 bases at J, with 10 bases between the two ends. The CDR3 sequence is CASSLEGVVTEAFF. The CDR3, as DNA: TGCGCCAGCAGCTTGGAAGGGGTTGTCACTGAAGCTTTCTTT.

This clone was seen just once. V is TRBV5-4 and J is TRBJ1-3, with 7 bases lining up with TRBD1. The CDR3 length is 13 residues. V shed 0 bases and J 8 bases; nucleotides not matched to a gene: 2. CDR1 and CDR2 from the germline V gene are SGHNT and YYREEE (reference sequence). CDR3 sequence reads: CASSLAGGYTIYF. The CDR3 DNA reads as TGTGCCAGCAGCTTGGCAGGGGGATACACCATATATTTT.

The V and J genes are TRBV6-1 and TRBJ1-6, with unresolved D. Germline V gives CDR1 MNHNS, CDR2 SASEGT. Deletions cut 7 bases from V and 8 bases from J, with 12 bases between. The CDR3 is made up of 13 amino acids. CDR3 loop: CASILDEHSPLHF. Here the CDR3 DNA reads TGTGCCAGCATTCTGGACGAGCATTCACCCCTCCACTTT.

The chain links TRBV11-2 to TRBJ2-1; D unclear. The ends were cut back, 2 bases at V and 4 bases at J, with 6 bases in the middle. Germline V CDR1 and CDR2: SGHAT, FQNNGV. This CDR3 has 13 amino acids. CDR3 bases: TGTGCCAGCAGCTTAAATGGTTACAATGAGCAGTTCTTC. Its translation: CASSLNGYNEQFF.

Concerning this clone: Given a far larger clone just one base away, this is likely a sequencing read error. The sample contains more than one DNA sequence encoding this CDR3. The chain links TRBV27 to TRBJ2-7; no firm D call. Trimming cost V 6 bases and J 2 bases, with 5 bases left between them. This CDR3 has 11 amino acids. The germline V gene encodes CDR1 MNHEY and CDR2 SMNVEV (reference sequence). The CDR3 sequence: CASRDAYEQYF. The CDR3 DNA sequence: TGTGCCAGCAGGGACGCCTACGAGCAGTACTTC.

The chain recombines TRBV2 with TRBJ2-1; 9 bases are a match to TRBD2. The CDR3 contains 15 residues. The germline gives CDR1 SNHLY, CDR2 FYNNEI. The V segment lost 7 bases and the J segment 5 bases; nucleotides outside the gene matches: 9. DNA of the CDR3: TGTGCCAGCATACGTAGCGGGAGTTTCGACAATGAGCAGTTCTTC. Amino acids: CASIRSGSFDNEQFF. The variable domain in full, completed from reference TRBV2 and TRBJ2-1, reads EPEVTQTPSHQVTQMGQEVILRCVPISNHLYFYWYRQILGQKVEFLVSFYNNEISEKSEIFDDQFSVERPDGSNFTLKIRSTKLEDSAMYFCASIRSGSFDNEQFFGPGTRLTVL.

This rearrangement joins TRBV5-4 to TRBJ2-5; TRBD2 matches at 7 bases. Germline V gene sequence: CDR1 SGHNT, CDR2 YYREEE (reference sequence). CDR3 length: 15 amino acids. Unmatched junction bases numbered 11, after V lost 6 bases and J lost 3 bases. CDR3 DNA: TGTGCCAGCACTGGGGGGGGAGCGGTTGAAGAGACCCAGTACTTC. Its translation is CASTGGGAVEETQYF.

This chain connects TRBV18 to TRBJ2-5; D remains unclear. This CDR3 region has 13 residues. Germline CDR1 reads KGHSH; CDR2 reads LQKENI. V was trimmed by 2 bases and J by 5 bases, leaving 9 bases between them. CDR3 sequence: CASSPKGGETQYF. DNA of the CDR3: TGTGCCAGCTCACCAAAGGGTGGGGAGACCCAGTACTTC.

This clone showed up just once. The chain links TRBV19 to TRBJ1-2, with D possibly being TRBD1 (6 bases). Trimming stripped 0 bases from V and 2 bases from J, with 16 bases between. CDR1 is LNHDA and CDR2 is SQIVND in the germline V gene (reference sequence). This CDR3 comprises 17 residues. CDR3: CASSIDLGHEKNYGYTF. CDR3 nucleotides: TGTGCCAGTAGTATAGATCTGGGACACGAGAAGAACTATGGCTACACCTTC.

The chain carries TRBV27 and TRBJ2-1, with 7 bases identical to TRBD2. Germline CDR1 MNHEY, CDR2 SMNVEV (reference sequence). The V and J ends lost 3 bases and 8 bases, in that order; junction bases with no gene match: 13. The CDR3 runs to 16 residues. CDR3 bases: TGTGCCAGCAGTTTCCGGGGGGTAGCGGGCTTTGATGAGCAGTTCTTC. Translating it yields CASSFRGVAGFDEQFF.